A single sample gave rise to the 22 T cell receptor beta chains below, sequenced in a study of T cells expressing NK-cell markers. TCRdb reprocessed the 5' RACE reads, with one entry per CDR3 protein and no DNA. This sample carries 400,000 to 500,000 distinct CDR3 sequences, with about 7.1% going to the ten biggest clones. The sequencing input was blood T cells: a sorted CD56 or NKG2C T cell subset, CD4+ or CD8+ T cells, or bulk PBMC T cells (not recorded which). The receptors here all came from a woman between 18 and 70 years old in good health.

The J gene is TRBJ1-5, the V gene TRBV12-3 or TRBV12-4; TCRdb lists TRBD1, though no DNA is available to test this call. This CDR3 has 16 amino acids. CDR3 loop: CASSPPTGFSNQPQHF.

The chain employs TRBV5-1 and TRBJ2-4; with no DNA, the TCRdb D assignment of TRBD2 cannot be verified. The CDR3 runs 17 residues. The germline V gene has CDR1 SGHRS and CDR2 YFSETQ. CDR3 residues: CASSPGGPKLAKNIQYF.

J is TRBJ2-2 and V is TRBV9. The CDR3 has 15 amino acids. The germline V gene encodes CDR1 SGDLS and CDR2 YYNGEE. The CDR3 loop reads CASSMRTTNTGELFF.

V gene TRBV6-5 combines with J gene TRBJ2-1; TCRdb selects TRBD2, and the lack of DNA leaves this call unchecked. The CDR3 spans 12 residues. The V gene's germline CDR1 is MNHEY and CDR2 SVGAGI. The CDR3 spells CASRGLNNEQFF.

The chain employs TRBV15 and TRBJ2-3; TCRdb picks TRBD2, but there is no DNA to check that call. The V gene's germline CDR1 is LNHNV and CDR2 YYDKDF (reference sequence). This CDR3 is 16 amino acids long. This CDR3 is CATSRGLAGATDTQYF.

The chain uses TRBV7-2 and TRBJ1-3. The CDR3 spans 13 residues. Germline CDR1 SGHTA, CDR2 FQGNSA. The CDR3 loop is CASSLQRENTIYF.

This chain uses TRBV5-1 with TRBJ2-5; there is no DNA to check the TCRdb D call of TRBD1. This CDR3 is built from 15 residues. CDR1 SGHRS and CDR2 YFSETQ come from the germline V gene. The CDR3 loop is CASSPLRGASETQYF.

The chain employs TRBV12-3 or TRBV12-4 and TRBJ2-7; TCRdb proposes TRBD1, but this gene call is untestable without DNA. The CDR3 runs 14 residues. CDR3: CASSFRSGSYEQYF.

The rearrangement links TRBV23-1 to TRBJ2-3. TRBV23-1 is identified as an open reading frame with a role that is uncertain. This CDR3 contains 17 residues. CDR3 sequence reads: CASSQSISQPRTDTQYF.

The CDR3 loop reads CASSQEPIGGGTYNEQFF. V and J are TRBV4-3 and TRBJ2-1; TCRdb selects TRBD1, and the lack of DNA leaves this call unchecked. CDR3 length equals 18 residues. The germline V gene encodes CDR1 LGHNA and CDR2 YSLEER.

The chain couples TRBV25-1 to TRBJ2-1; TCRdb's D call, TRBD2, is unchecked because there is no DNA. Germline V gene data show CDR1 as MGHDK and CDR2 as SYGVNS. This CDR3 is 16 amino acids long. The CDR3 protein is CASSVAGGRIYNEQFF.

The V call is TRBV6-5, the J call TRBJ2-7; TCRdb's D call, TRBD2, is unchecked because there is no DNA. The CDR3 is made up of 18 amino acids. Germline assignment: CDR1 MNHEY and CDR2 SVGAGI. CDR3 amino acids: CASSSNFGGMAGGGEQYF.

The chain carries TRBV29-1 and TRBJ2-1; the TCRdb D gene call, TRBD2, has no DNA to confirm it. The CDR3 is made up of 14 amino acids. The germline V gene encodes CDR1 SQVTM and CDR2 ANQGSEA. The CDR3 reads CSVVAGSSYNEQFF.

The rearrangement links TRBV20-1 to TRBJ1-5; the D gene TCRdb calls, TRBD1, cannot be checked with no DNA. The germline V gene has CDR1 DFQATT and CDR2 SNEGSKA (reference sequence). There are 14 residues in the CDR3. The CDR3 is CSARTGLRNQPQHF.

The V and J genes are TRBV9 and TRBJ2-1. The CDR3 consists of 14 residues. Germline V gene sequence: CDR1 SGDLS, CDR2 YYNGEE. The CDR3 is CASGDGLSMDEQFF.

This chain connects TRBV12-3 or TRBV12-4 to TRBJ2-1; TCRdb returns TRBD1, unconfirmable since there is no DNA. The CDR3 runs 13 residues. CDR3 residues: CASSAQGYNEQFF.

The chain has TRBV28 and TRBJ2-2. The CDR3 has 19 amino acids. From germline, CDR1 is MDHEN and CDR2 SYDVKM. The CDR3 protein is CASSLTGRSLRSKAGELFF.

CDR3 in amino acids: CASAPGQAINYGYTF. The chain uses TRBV5-1 and TRBJ1-2; the TCRdb call, TRBD1, lacks DNA for checking. The CDR3 is 15 residues long. The germline V gene has CDR1 SGHRS and CDR2 YFSETQ.

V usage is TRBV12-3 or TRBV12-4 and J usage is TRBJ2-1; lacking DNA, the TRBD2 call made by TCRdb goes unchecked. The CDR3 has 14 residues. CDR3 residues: CATGAGLGGGEQFF.

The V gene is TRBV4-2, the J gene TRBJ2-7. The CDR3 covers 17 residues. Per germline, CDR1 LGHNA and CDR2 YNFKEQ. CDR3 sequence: CASSQEYTVSAGYEQYF.

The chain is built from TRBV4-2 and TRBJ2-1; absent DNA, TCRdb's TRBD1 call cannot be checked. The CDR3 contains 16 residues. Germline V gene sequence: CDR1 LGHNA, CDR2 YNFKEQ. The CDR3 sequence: CASSQDPASGSNEQFF.

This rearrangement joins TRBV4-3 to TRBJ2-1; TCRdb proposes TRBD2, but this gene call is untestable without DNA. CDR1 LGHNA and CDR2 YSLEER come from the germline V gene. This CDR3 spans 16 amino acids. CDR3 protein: CASSRETSGGYNEQFF.